The clone carrying this TCR beta chain was recorded at least ten times. Its target is unknown. Germline CDR1 is MNHEY and CDR2 is SVGAGI. V lost 5 bases to trimming and J lost 3 bases; unmatched junction nucleotides: 3. The CDR3 length is 13 residues. This entry is derived from a study of human T cells and chemical hapten exposure. Turning to the study itself: Patients were mainly female, each with alopecia areata, totalis or universalis. The study's findings and limits: The donors suffered from alopecia, so their immune response may not match that of healthy people.

MiXCR was run by TCRdb on the RACE reads, yielding one entry per CDR3 protein. The sample lists about 350,000 distinct CDR3 sequences, about 6% occurring once. The time point is: patch test 2, 6 weeks after DPC sensitization. The treatment was: therapeutic diphenylcyclopropenone sensitization with weekly scalp DPC. This chain joins TRBV6-5 and TRBJ1-2; 7 bases match TRBD1. This receptor was identified in a young woman with alopecia areata. Some clones in this sample may be carry-over from other donors' samples. The sample in question was whole blood, obtained in connection with sensitization to the hapten diphenylcyclopropenone (DPC). The DNA of the CDR3 is TGTGCCAGCAGTGACAGGGATGACTATGGCTACACCTTC. This codes for CASSDRDDYGYTF.